Shown below are 30 T cell receptor beta chains from a single sample sequenced in a study of blood T cell repertoires in COVID-19. The data were produced by immunoSEQ multiplex PCR, yet TCRdb's version contains in-frame clones alone and is incomplete. The repertoire has about 190,000 clones, 85% to 90% of them found once; the top ten carry about 3%. Source material: peripheral blood. Receptor source: a middle-aged man with active or convalescent COVID-19.

This rearrangement joins TRBV9 to TRBJ2-3; 9 nucleotides align to TRBD1. Germline CDR1 SGDLS, CDR2 YYNGEE. This CDR3 contains 16 residues. V shed 3 bases and J 1 base; nucleotides not matched to a gene: 6. The CDR3 region is CASSGGQGGGTDTQYF. For the CDR3, the DNA is TGTGCCAGCAGCGGGGGACAGGGCGGGGGCACAGATACGCAGTATTTT.

This rearrangement joins TRBV20-1 to TRBJ1-1; no firm D call. Trimming took off 5 bases at V and 4 bases at J, with 5 bases between the two ends. Germline CDR1 DFQATT, CDR2 SNEGSKA (reference sequence). The CDR3 runs 10 residues. The CDR3: CSARVTEAFF. The DNA of the CDR3 is TGCAGTGCTCGGGTCACTGAAGCTTTCTTT.

The chain combines TRBV5-1 with TRBJ2-1; 13 nucleotides match TRBD2. Germline V gene lookup returns CDR1 SGHRS and CDR2 YFSETQ. The CDR3 has 16 amino acids. V dropped 4 bases and J dropped 8; count of bases not matched to a gene: 9. The CDR3: CASSRTGTSGVDEQFF. The CDR3 nucleotides are TGCGCCAGCAGCAGAACCGGGACTAGCGGGGTAGATGAGCAGTTCTTC.

The rearrangement links TRBV10-3 to TRBJ1-6; D ambiguous. Germline CDR1 reads ENHRY; CDR2 reads SYGVKD. Trimming took 0 bases from V and 8 from J, leaving 14 bases between them. This CDR3 spans 16 amino acids. The CDR3 spells CAISESDGVADSPLHF. CDR3 coding DNA: TGTGCCATCAGTGAGTCGGACGGGGTTGCGGATTCACCCCTCCACTTT.

V is TRBV6-6 and J is TRBJ1-1; a possible D gene is TRBD1 (5 bases). CDR3 size: 14 residues. Trimming took 11 bases from V and 2 from J, leaving 18 bases between them. The germline V gene has CDR1 MNHNY and CDR2 SVGAGI (reference sequence). CDR3 sequence reads: CAAQGAGSNTEAFF. The CDR3 nucleotides are TGTGCCGCCCAAGGGGCGGGAAGCAACACTGAAGCTTTCTTT.

V and J are TRBV5-5 and TRBJ1-2; the D is unclear. Germline values: CDR1 SGHKS, CDR2 YYEKEE (reference sequence). The CDR3 length is 13 residues. Trimming removed 2 bases from V and 5 bases from J, with 10 bases in between. CDR3 protein: CASSFSVVYGYTF. Here the CDR3 DNA reads TGTGCCAGCAGCTTCAGTGTGGTGTATGGCTACACCTTC.

The rearrangement joins TRBV6-1 to TRBJ2-7; D is possibly TRBD1 (7 bases). Germline V gene lookup returns CDR1 MNHNS and CDR2 SASEGT. The length of the CDR3 is 14 residues. V dropped 7 bases and J dropped 6 bases, with 19 bases sitting between them. Written as DNA, the CDR3 is TGTGCCAGCATTTCGACTGGAGGGGGCTTCGAGCAGTACTTC. Its protein product is CASISTGGGFEQYF.

On this clone itself: Relative to the germline gene, one junction end is altered; a read error may explain this. The chain carries TRBV6-2 or TRBV6-3 and TRBJ1-2, with D perhaps matching TRBD1 (5 bases). CDR1 and CDR2 from the germline V gene are MNHEY and SVGEGT. The CDR3 is 11 residues long. CDR3 region: CASSKTGFQNF. CDR3 DNA: TGTGCCAGCAGTAAAACAGGATTCCAAAACTTC.

CDR3 protein: CATKGGPNSPLHF. In nucleotides, the CDR3 is TGTGCCACCAAGGGGGGGCCCAATTCACCCCTCCACTTT. V usage is TRBV25-1 and J usage is TRBJ1-6, with D perhaps TRBD1 (6 bases). In germline, CDR1 is MGHDK, CDR2 SYGVNS. The length of the CDR3 is 13 residues. V was trimmed by 10 bases and J by 7 bases, leaving 14 bases between them.

The chain has TRBV2 and TRBJ1-5, with D perhaps matching TRBD1 (5 bases). This CDR3 has 16 residues. Between the trimmed V and J ends, which lost 6 bases and 2 bases, there was a span of 17 bases. Per germline, CDR1 SNHLY and CDR2 FYNNEI. CDR3 nucleotide sequence: TGTGCCAGCAGCCTCCAGGGAGGGAGAGGCAATCAGCCCCAGCATTTT. It specifies CASSLQGGRGNQPQHF.

The chain uses TRBV28 and TRBJ1-2, with 7 bases matching TRBD1. The trim removed 7 bases at V and 4 bases at J, leaving 0 bases unmatched. Germline CDR1 is MDHEN and CDR2 is SYDVKM. The CDR3 has 11 amino acids. The CDR3 bases are TGTGCCAGCAACAGGGGCTATGGCTACACCTTC. It codes for CASNRGYGYTF.

The chain employs TRBV4-1 and TRBJ1-5; 7 bases are shared with TRBD1. Unmatched junction bases numbered 4, after V lost 1 base and J lost 1 base. This CDR3 spans 16 amino acids. Germline V CDR1 and CDR2: MGHRA, YSYEKL. The CDR3 protein is CASSQVSTGSNQPQHF. CDR3 nucleotides: TGCGCCAGCAGCCAAGTTTCGACAGGGAGCAATCAGCCCCAGCATTTT.

This clone was seen once. V and J are TRBV6-2 or TRBV6-3 and TRBJ1-5, with 7 bases lining up with TRBD1. Germline CDR1 MNHEY, CDR2 SVGEGT. The ends lost 5 bases at V and 7 bases at J; junction bases unmatched: 5. The length of the CDR3 is 13 residues. CDR3 sequence: CASSMQGVQPQHF. CDR3 bases: TGTGCCAGCAGTATGCAGGGGGTGCAGCCCCAGCATTTT.

The chain has TRBV9 and TRBJ2-5, with D possibly TRBD1 on 6 matching bases. Per the germline V gene, CDR1 is SGDLS and CDR2 is YYNGEE. This CDR3 is 13 amino acids long. Between the trimmed V and J ends, which lost 4 bases and 7 bases, there was a span of 14 bases. The CDR3 nucleotides are TGTGCCAGCAGCCAAACAGGGAGCGGGACCCAGTACTTC. It translates to CASSQTGSGTQYF. The whole variable domain, filled in from reference TRBV9 and TRBJ2-5, reads DSGVTQTPKHLITATGQRVTLRCSPRSGDLSVYWYQQSLDQGLQFLIQYYNGEERAKGNILERFSAQQFPDLHSELNLSSLELGDSALYFCASSQTGSGTQYFGPGTRLLVL.

CDR3 sequence: CASSSNLAGVGKQFF. CDR3 sequence (DNA): TGTGCCAGCAGCTCGAATTTAGCGGGCGTTGGGAAGCAGTTCTTC. The chain employs TRBV7-9 and TRBJ2-1, with 7 bases identical to TRBD2. J was trimmed by 11 bases and V by 4 bases; bases with no gene match: 14. The CDR3 runs 15 residues. Germline V gene lookup returns CDR1 SEHNR and CDR2 FQNEAQ (reference sequence).

The chain links TRBV18 to TRBJ2-1; TRBD2 agrees at 8 bases. This CDR3 spans 14 amino acids. With 6 bases clipped from V and 7 bases from J, the junction kept 8 bases outside the gene matches. CDR1 is KGHSH and CDR2 is LQKENI in the germline V gene. The DNA for the CDR3 is TGTGCCAGCTCGAAACGGGGGGGCTTGAATGAGCAGTTCTTC. Residues: CASSKRGGLNEQFF.

The chain combines TRBV12-5 with TRBJ2-2, with a weak D call TRBD2 (5 bases). V lost 0 bases and J 4 bases, leaving 12 bases between the germline ends. CDR1 and CDR2 from the germline V gene are LGHNT and FRNRAP. CDR3 size: 16 residues. CDR3 in amino acids: CASGLVLAEGTGELFF. The DNA of the CDR3 is TGTGCTAGTGGTTTGGTACTGGCAGAGGGCACCGGGGAGCTGTTTTTT.

J is TRBJ2-7 and V is TRBV28; D is unclear. Trimming removed 5 bases from V and 3 bases from J, with 5 bases in between. The CDR3 runs to 11 residues. Germline V gene data show CDR1 as MDHEN and CDR2 as SYDVKM. The CDR3 loop reads CASSAGYEQYF. The CDR3 nucleotides read TGTGCCAGCAGTGCCGGCTACGAGCAGTACTTC.

The chain joins TRBV30 to TRBJ1-6, with D maybe TRBD1 (5 bases). From germline, CDR1 is GTSNPN and CDR2 SVGIG (reference sequence). This CDR3 region has 16 residues. V was clipped by 7 bases and J by 0 bases, with 16 bases between them. The CDR3 here is CAFGGFPSSYNSPLHF. The CDR3 DNA reads as TGTGCCTTCGGGGGGTTCCCGAGCTCCTATAATTCACCCCTCCACTTT.

This rearrangement joins TRBV30 to TRBJ1-3; D is ambiguous. From germline, CDR1 is GTSNPN and CDR2 SVGIG (reference sequence). This CDR3 has 12 residues. Trimming removed 8 bases from V and 9 bases from J, with 17 bases in between. CDR3 sequence: CASPRASGTIYF. For the CDR3, the DNA is TGTGCCAGCCCCAGAGCTTCGGGCACCATATATTTT.

This chain links TRBV2 with TRBJ1-1; 9 nucleotides match TRBD1. The CDR3 totals 14 residues. CDR1 is SNHLY and CDR2 is FYNNEI in the germline V gene. V shed 7 bases, J shed 2 bases, and the junction held 5 bases outside the gene matches. CDR3 nucleotides: TGTGCCAGCAAGCCGGGACAGGGTAACACTGAAGCTTTCTTT. Its translation: CASKPGQGNTEAFF.

V is TRBV28 and J is TRBJ1-5; D perhaps matches TRBD1 (5 bases). Germline V gene lookup returns CDR1 MDHEN and CDR2 SYDVKM. V lost 5 bases and J 7 bases, leaving 15 bases between the germline ends. The CDR3 runs to 14 residues. The CDR3 nucleotides are TGTGCCAGCAGTACGCCTCGGGGGAGCCAGCCCCAGCATTTT. It codes for CASSTPRGSQPQHF.

The gene calls are TRBV5-4 and TRBJ1-3; tentative D call: TRBD1 (6 bases). There are 13 residues in the CDR3. Trimming took off 0 bases at V and 7 bases at J, with 8 bases between the two ends. CDR1 is SGHNT and CDR2 is YYREEE in the germline V gene (reference sequence). The CDR3: CASSLGQGNTIYF. In DNA, the CDR3 is TGTGCCAGCAGCTTGGGGCAGGGGAACACCATATATTTT.

The chain employs TRBV5-5 and TRBJ1-5; 7 bases line up with TRBD1. Trimming cost V 6 bases and J 3 bases; bases outside gene matches: 3. Germline loops: CDR1 SGHKS, CDR2 YYEKEE (reference sequence). The CDR3 length is 13 residues. For the CDR3, the DNA is TGTGCCAGCACCACAGGGGACAATCAGCCCCAGCATTTT. Encoded protein: CASTTGDNQPQHF.

J is TRBJ1-4 and V is TRBV5-6, with TRBD1 identical over 8 bases. CDR1 SGHDT and CDR2 YYEEEE come from the germline V gene. This CDR3 is built from 14 residues. Trimming took 2 bases from V and 7 from J; bases not matched to a gene: 4. CDR3 DNA: TGTGCCAGCAGCTTCGGGACAGGTTCTGAAAAACTGTTTTTT. Translated: CASSFGTGSEKLFF.

The genes are TRBV10-3 and TRBJ2-2, with D possibly TRBD2 on 5 matching bases. The CDR3 covers 15 residues. The germline CDR1 and CDR2 sequences are ENHRY and SYGVKD. V lost 3 bases and J 3 bases, leaving 11 bases between the germline ends. As DNA, the CDR3 is TGTGCCATCAGTGACAGGTTGGAGGACACCGGGGAGCTGTTTTTT. Its protein is CAISDRLEDTGELFF.

The CDR3 loop reads CASSMTGESGYTF. CDR3 nucleotides: TGTGCCAGTAGCATGACAGGGGAAAGTGGCTACACCTTC. V and J are TRBV19 and TRBJ1-2, with 8 bases fitting TRBD1. Germline V gene data show CDR1 as LNHDA and CDR2 as SQIVND (reference sequence). J lost 7 bases, V lost 6 bases, and 7 bases had no gene match. The CDR3 sequence is 13 residues long.

The V and J genes are TRBV5-5 and TRBJ2-7, with a weak D call TRBD1 (5 bases). The CDR3 has 16 amino acids. Per the germline V gene, CDR1 is SGHKS and CDR2 is YYEKEE (reference sequence). The V end lost 3 bases, the J end lost 0 bases, and 16 bases lay between the germline ends. CDR3 DNA sequence: TGTGCCAGCAGCTCCCCCCGTCAGGGAAGCTCCTACGAGCAGTACTTC. Residues: CASSSPRQGSSYEQYF. Drawing the rest from reference TRBV5-5 and TRBJ2-7, the complete variable domain is DAGVTQSPTHLIKTRGQQVTLRCSPISGHKSVSWYQQVLGQGPQFIFQYYEKEERGRGNFPDRFSARQFPNYSSELNVNALLLGDSALYLCASSSPRQGSSYEQYFGPGTRLTVT.

The chain links TRBV2 to TRBJ1-1; 9 nucleotides align to TRBD1. Germline-derived CDR1 and CDR2 are SNHLY and FYNNEI. Trimming took 6 bases from V and 0 from J; bases not matched to a gene: 2. The CDR3 contains 14 residues. In nucleotides, the CDR3 is TGTGCCAGCAGCCGGGACAGGGTGAACACTGAAGCTTTCTTT. Amino acid sequence: CASSRDRVNTEAFF.

The J gene is TRBJ2-1, the V gene TRBV18; 9 nucleotides line up with TRBD1. Germline values: CDR1 KGHSH, CDR2 LQKENI. The CDR3 totals 14 residues. The J segment lost 8 bases and the V segment lost 2 bases, leaving 4 bases of the junction unmatched. CDR3 in amino acids: CASSPNRGPDEQFF. The DNA for the CDR3 is TGTGCCAGCTCACCAAACAGGGGGCCTGATGAGCAGTTCTTC.